Listed below are T cell receptor beta chains from one sample, sequenced in a study of shared T cell receptors in the human thymus. The repertoire was sequenced with immunoSEQ multiplex PCR; TCRdb's copy has only in-frame clones and lacks some. The table shows 600,000 to 900,000 clones, with 80% to 90% occurring only once. These data also formed part of another study, on human thymus T cells.

Sequenced: thymocytes. These receptors were taken from a girl less than two years old with a congenital heart defect. Both conserved end residues are part of each CDR3. A D gene is named only where the DNA matches it firmly. Clone sizes are given selectively: once, few, many, or a class where the clone is expanded.

DNA: TGCGCCAGCAGTGGGCCAGCGGGGGCCTACGAGCAGTACTTC
CDR3: CASSGPAGAYEQYF
length: 14
size: once
D: TRBD2
J: TRBJ2-7
V: TRBV10-2

DNA: TGCGCCAGCAGCTTAGGGAGTATCTATGGCTACACCTTC
CDR3: CASSLGSIYGYTF
length: 13
size: -
D: -
J: TRBJ1-2
V: TRBV5-1

DNA: TGCGCCAGCAGCGCCGTAGCCTCCCACTCCTACAATGAGCAGTTCTTC
CDR3: CASSAVASHSYNEQFF
length: 16
size: -
D: -
J: TRBJ2-1
V: TRBV5-1

DNA: TGTGCCAGCAGCTTAGCTACTACTAGCGGGGCGTACCAAGAGACCCAGTACTTC
CDR3: CASSLATTSGAYQETQYF
length: 18
size: -
D: TRBD2
J: TRBJ2-5
V: TRBV11-1

DNA: TGCGCCAGCAGCTTGGCTTCGGAGACCCAGTACTTC
CDR3: CASSLASETQYF
length: 12
size: -
D: -
J: TRBJ2-5
V: TRBV5-1

DNA: TGCGCCAGCAGCTGGGCAGGGAGGAAATACGAGCAGTACTTC
CDR3: CASSWAGRKYEQYF
length: 14
size: -
D: -
J: TRBJ2-7
V: TRBV5-1

DNA: TGTGCCAGCAGCCCTAGCGGGCAGCGCACAGATACGCAGTATTTT
CDR3: CASSPSGQRTDTQYF
length: 15
size: few
D: TRBD2
J: TRBJ2-3
V: TRBV7-2

DNA: TGTGCCAGCAGTTACGCGGGGGGGACTGAAGCTTTCTTT
CDR3: CASSYAGGTEAFF
length: 13
size: -
D: -
J: TRBJ1-1
V: TRBV6-5

DNA: TGCGCCAGCAGCCAGAGAGGGCGGGGCAGTTTCCAAGAGACCCAGTACTTC
CDR3: CASSQRGRGSFQETQYF
length: 17
size: few
D: -
J: TRBJ2-5
V: TRBV4-1

DNA: TGTGCCAGCAGCGCCGGGACTTCCCGACAAGAGACCCAGTACTTC
CDR3: CASSAGTSRQETQYF
length: 15
size: -
D: -
J: TRBJ2-5
V: TRBV9

DNA: TGTGCCAGCAGAGGTTACAGGGAGAGTGGCTATGGCTACACCTTC
CDR3: CASRGYRESGYGYTF
length: 15
size: once
D: -
J: TRBJ1-2
V: TRBV6-1

DNA: TGCGCCAGCAGCCAAGACTGGGAGGGCGAGCAGTACTTC
CDR3: CASSQDWEGEQYF
length: 13
size: -
D: TRBD2
J: TRBJ2-7
V: TRBV4-1

DNA: TGTGCTCTCCGGGACAGGGTGATCTATGGCTACACCTTC
CDR3: CALRDRVIYGYTF
length: 13
size: -
D: TRBD1
J: TRBJ1-2
V: TRBV2

DNA: TGTGCCACCAGCAGACAGGGGGAATCTCAGCCCCAGCATTTT
CDR3: CATSRQGESQPQHF
length: 14
size: few
D: TRBD1
J: TRBJ1-5
V: TRBV15

DNA: TGTGCCAGCAGCTCGACTACGGGATGGAATGAGCAGTTCTTC
CDR3: CASSSTTGWNEQFF
length: 14
size: -
D: -
J: TRBJ2-1
V: TRBV11-2

DNA: TGTGCTAGTGGTCTACGCGCAGGGGTCGCGAATGAAAAACTGTTTTTT
CDR3: CASGLRAGVANEKLFF
length: 16
size: -
D: -
J: TRBJ1-4
V: TRBV12-5

DNA: TGTGCCAGCAGCCTGCGACAGGGTACCTCTGGAAACACCATATATTTT
CDR3: CASSLRQGTSGNTIYF
length: 16
size: -
D: TRBD1
J: TRBJ1-3
V: TRBV28

DNA: TGCGCCAGCAGTACCGGGACAGGGAGCACAGATACGCAGTATTTT
CDR3: CASSTGTGSTDTQYF
length: 15
size: few
D: TRBD1
J: TRBJ2-3
V: TRBV10-1

DNA: TGCGCCAGCAGCTTGTGGCCTCGGGGAGCAAATTCACCCCTCCACTTT
CDR3: CASSLWPRGANSPLHF
length: 16
size: few
D: -
J: TRBJ1-6
V: TRBV5-1

DNA: TGCGCCAGCAGCCACCCCACGGACAATGGAAACACCATATATTTT
CDR3: CASSHPTDNGNTIYF
length: 15
size: -
D: -
J: TRBJ1-3
V: TRBV4-1

DNA: TGTGCCAGCAGGCCCATCAAGCCAGCCCACAGGGAGCAGTTCTTC
CDR3: CASRPIKPAHREQFF
length: 15
size: -
D: -
J: TRBJ2-1
V: TRBV28

DNA: TGTGCCAGCAGTGCCCCGGGGACAGCTAGCAATCAGCCCCAGCATTTT
CDR3: CASSAPGTASNQPQHF
length: 16
size: -
D: TRBD1
J: TRBJ1-5
V: TRBV2

DNA: TGTGCCAGCAGCGCGCTACTAGCGGGGGGCACAGATACGCAGTATTTT
CDR3: CASSALLAGGTDTQYF
length: 16
size: -
D: TRBD2
J: TRBJ2-3
V: TRBV5-5

DNA: TGTGCCAGCACCCAACTGGTAGTGGCGGGGGGGCGGGCCGGGGAGCTGTTTTTT
CDR3: CASTQLVVAGGRAGELFF
length: 18
size: few
D: TRBD2
J: TRBJ2-2
V: TRBV25-1

DNA: TGTGCCAGCAGCTTAGCGGTAGGGGAGGACACTGAAGCTTTCTTT
CDR3: CASSLAVGEDTEAFF
length: 15
size: -
D: -
J: TRBJ1-1
V: TRBV7-2

DNA: TGTGCCAGCAGCTTCGACAGGGCCAGCTCTGGAAACACCATATATTTT
CDR3: CASSFDRASSGNTIYF
length: 16
size: -
D: TRBD1
J: TRBJ1-3
V: TRBV11-2

DNA: TGTGCCAGTAGTTCCCTCCCCGGGACAGGGGACTACGAGCAGTACTTC
CDR3: CASSSLPGTGDYEQYF
length: 16
size: -
D: TRBD1
J: TRBJ2-7
V: TRBV19

DNA: TGTGCCAGCAGCTTAGGATACGTCCTCGCGCCCATGAACACTGAAGCTTTCTTT
CDR3: CASSLGYVLAPMNTEAFF
length: 18
size: -
D: -
J: TRBJ1-1
V: TRBV11-2

DNA: TGTGCCAGCAGTGATATCGGCTACACCTTC
CDR3: CASSDIGYTF
length: 10
size: few
D: -
J: TRBJ1-2
V: TRBV25-1

DNA: TGTGCCAGCAGTGATACCACAGGGATACGAGGCTACACCTTC
CDR3: CASSDTTGIRGYTF
length: 14
size: -
D: -
J: TRBJ1-2
V: TRBV6-1

DNA: TGTGCCAGCAGTGTAGACAGGGGGACAGATACGCAGTATTTT
CDR3: CASSVDRGTDTQYF
length: 14
size: -
D: TRBD1
J: TRBJ2-3
V: TRBV25-1

DNA: TGCGCCAGCAGCCAAGAAGTGCCAGGCGCGCTAACAGGTTCCGAAAAACTGTTTTTT
CDR3: CASSQEVPGALTGSEKLFF
length: 19
size: few
D: -
J: TRBJ1-4
V: TRBV4-1

DNA: TGTGCCAGCAGCTTAGTCACCCCCAAGGCAGGGGCACGAGACTATGGCTACACCTTC
CDR3: CASSLVTPKAGARDYGYTF
length: 19
size: -
D: -
J: TRBJ1-2
V: TRBV7-9

DNA: TGCGCCAGCACCAAAGGGGGGGCCCAAGAGACCCAGTACTTC
CDR3: CASTKGGAQETQYF
length: 14
size: few
D: -
J: TRBJ2-5
V: TRBV5-1

DNA: TGTGCCAGCAGCTTAGCAGATTTCGAGACAGGGGCGACCGATAATTCACCCCTCCACTTT
CDR3: CASSLADFETGATDNSPLHF
length: 20
size: few
D: TRBD1
J: TRBJ1-6
V: TRBV7-8

DNA: TGTGCCAGCTGTTTGGACAGGGGGGCGGGAAACACCATATATTTT
CDR3: CASCLDRGAGNTIYF
length: 15
size: -
D: TRBD1
J: TRBJ1-3
V: TRBV6-1

DNA: TGTGCCAGCAAAAGGAGGGACCACGATAGCAATCAGCCCCAGCATTTT
CDR3: CASKRRDHDSNQPQHF
length: 16
size: -
D: -
J: TRBJ1-5
V: TRBV28

DNA: TGCGCCAGCAGCTTGGGCCCGGAGAGCTCCTACGAGCAGTACTTC
CDR3: CASSLGPESSYEQYF
length: 15
size: few
D: -
J: TRBJ2-7
V: TRBV5-1

DNA: TGTGCCACCAGCAGAGATCGACAGCCTGGGGCCAACGTCCTGACTTTC
CDR3: CATSRDRQPGANVLTF
length: 16
size: -
D: -
J: TRBJ2-6
V: TRBV15

DNA: TGTGCCAGCAGTGTTCGCAGGGTCGGAACTAATGAAAAACTGTTTTTT
CDR3: CASSVRRVGTNEKLFF
length: 16
size: -
D: -
J: TRBJ1-4
V: TRBV25-1

DNA: TGCGCCAGCAGCTTGTGGCCGAACTCTGGAAACACCATATATTTT
CDR3: CASSLWPNSGNTIYF
length: 15
size: -
D: -
J: TRBJ1-3
V: TRBV5-1

DNA: TGTGCCAGCATTGACAAGGCGAACACTGAAGCTTTCTTT
CDR3: CASIDKANTEAFF
length: 13
size: -
D: -
J: TRBJ1-1
V: TRBV5-6

DNA: TGTGCCAGCAGCTTAGTAACGCGTGAGCAGTTCTTC
CDR3: CASSLVTREQFF
length: 12
size: -
D: -
J: TRBJ2-1
V: TRBV7-4